Following are 11 T cell receptor beta chains from one sample sequenced in a study of blood T cells in healthy people across ages. Next came a second PCR, run for about 7 to 12 cycles, which used a sample-barcoded 5' primer along with a J-beta primer mix. TCRdb re-called the 5' RACE reads with MiXCR, one entry per CDR3 protein. The table records around 800,000 distinct CDR3 sequences, roughly 50% of them present only once. Sample: blood. These receptors were taken from an elderly man in good health.

The chain combines TRBV5-1 with TRBJ1-4, with a weak D call TRBD1 (5 bases). Germline CDR1 and CDR2: SGHRS and YFSETQ. The length of the CDR3 is 15 residues. V was cut by 4 bases and J by 8 bases, with 18 bases left in between. This CDR3 reads CASSPGSAGTEKLFF. CDR3 nucleotides: TGCGCCAGCAGCCCAGGGTCGGCGGGGACCGAAAAACTGTTTTTT.

The rearrangement uses TRBV5-1 and TRBJ1-1, with D possibly TRBD1 on 5 matching bases. The CDR3 loop spans 16 amino acids. Germline CDR1 and CDR2: SGHRS and YFSETQ. Trimming shortened V by 2 bases and J by 1 base, and 15 bases separated the two germline ends. The CDR3 DNA is TGCGCCAGCAGCTTAGAACTACGAGGGGAGAACACTGAAGCTTTCTTT. Translating it yields CASSLELRGENTEAFF.

This chain connects TRBV29-1 to TRBJ2-1, with TRBD2 as a possible D gene (6 bases). CDR3 length: 14 amino acids. CDR1 is SQVTM, CDR2 ANQGSEA, per germline. V lost 1 base and J lost 8, with 15 bases in between. In nucleotides, the CDR3 is TGCAGCGTTGAAGGGAGGAGGCGGGGCGATGAGCAGTTCTTC. Translated: CSVEGRRRGDEQFF.

The chain has TRBV6-1 and TRBJ2-1, with 9 bases aligning to TRBD1. CDR1 and CDR2 from the germline V gene are MNHNS and SASEGT. V lost 11 bases and J lost 2; bases outside the gene matches: 13. The CDR3 contains 16 residues. The CDR3 coding sequence is TGTGCCTTCCCAAGTCCGGGACAGGGAGCCTACAATGAGCAGTTCTTC. This translates into CAFPSPGQGAYNEQFF.

In this sample, this clonotype turned up a few times. The chain has TRBV20-1 and TRBJ2-1; 10 bases are a match to TRBD2. The CDR3 sequence is 21 residues long. Germline trimming cut 0 bases from V and 0 bases from J; bases unmatched to any gene: 17. From germline, CDR1 is DFQATT and CDR2 SNEGSKA (reference sequence). This CDR3 is CSARDPSLAGVGWSSYNEQFF. The CDR3 DNA sequence: TGCAGTGCTAGAGACCCCTCTCTAGCGGGAGTTGGTTGGAGCTCCTACAATGAGCAGTTCTTC.

This clonotype was found a few times. This chain uses TRBV10-2 with TRBJ2-1, with a tentative D call TRBD1 (6 bases). Matching the DNA end better, TRBJ2-7 makes the J call doubtful. The CDR3 has 12 residues. Looked up from germline, CDR1 is WSHSY and CDR2 is SAAADI. DNA of the CDR3: TGCGCCAGCAGGGCCGGGGACAATGAGCAGTACTTC. Translated: CASRAGDNEQYF.

A single count supports this clonotype. The chain is built from TRBV12-3 or TRBV12-4 and TRBJ1-2, with D possibly matching TRBD1 (5 bases). Deletions cut 2 bases from V and 4 bases from J, with 11 bases between. This CDR3 region has 14 residues. DNA for the CDR3: TGTGCCAGCAGTTTAAAAGGGGAGGGCTATGGCTACACCTTC. Its protein product is CASSLKGEGYGYTF.

The V and J genes are TRBV3-1 and TRBJ1-1, with 8 nucleotides matching TRBD1. Germline V lookup: CDR1 LGHDT, CDR2 YNNKEL (reference sequence). The V and J ends lost 4 bases and 4 bases, in that order; junction bases with no gene match: 5. The CDR3 contains 14 residues. In DNA, the CDR3 is TGTGCCAGCAGCCGACTACAGGGGGGCACTGAAGCTTTCTTT. As protein: CASSRLQGGTEAFF.

The rearrangement links TRBV7-6 to TRBJ2-7, with 8 bases matching TRBD2. The germline V gene encodes CDR1 SGHVS and CDR2 FNYEAQ. The CDR3 runs to 16 residues. The V segment lost 5 bases and the J segment 7 bases; nucleotides outside the gene matches: 16. The CDR3 is CASSPGQREIKDEQYF. CDR3 nucleotide sequence: TGTGCCAGCAGCCCGGGGCAGCGGGAGATCAAGGATGAGCAGTACTTC.

A few counts support this clonotype. The chain has TRBV18 and TRBJ2-3; 7 nucleotides match TRBD1. The J segment lost 6 bases and the V segment lost 2 bases, leaving 5 bases of the junction unmatched. Germline lookup yields CDR1 KGHSH and CDR2 LQKENI. The CDR3 consists of 14 residues. The CDR3 here is CASSPIGQADTQYF. CDR3 in DNA: TGTGCCAGCTCACCAATAGGACAGGCGGATACGCAGTATTTT.

In regard to this clonotype: A much larger clonotype is one base distant, so this may be a read error. The V call is TRBV28, the J call TRBJ2-7; a possible D gene is TRBD1 (5 bases). CDR3 size: 15 residues. V was cut by 7 bases and J by 7 bases, with 23 bases left in between. Germline V gene data show CDR1 as MDHEN and CDR2 as SYDVKM. CDR3 amino acids: CASTPGDSSYNEQYF. CDR3 in DNA: TGTGCCAGCACCCCAGGAGACAGTTCCTACAATGAGCAGTACTTC. The complete variable domain, with remaining parts taken from reference TRBV28 and TRBJ2-7, reads DVKVTQSSRYLVKRTGEKVFLECVQDMDHENMFWYRQDPGLGLRLIYFSYDVKMKEKGDIPEGYSVSREKKERFSLILESASTNQTSMYLCASTPGDSSYNEQYFGPGTRLTVT.